A selection of T cell receptor beta chains follows, all from one sample in a study of blood T cell repertoires in COVID-19. The method was immunoSEQ multiplex PCR; TCRdb's version includes in-frame clones alone and lacks a portion of them. The table shows 150,000 to 200,000 clones, with around 86% occurring only once. The material sequenced was peripheral blood. These receptors were collected from a man in his late teens or twenties with acute or convalescent COVID-19. The CDR3 runs from the conserved cysteine through the conserved F or W. The D gene is left open where the match is weak.

j_call d_call v_call cdr3_nt cdr3_aa
TRBJ2-2 TRBD1 TRBV18 TGTGCCAGCTCACCAACGACAGGGGGTAACGGCGGGGAGCTGTTTTTT CASSPTTGGNGGELFF
TRBJ2-5 . TRBV29-1 TGCAGTACTCTAGCTTGGGAGACCCAGTACTTC CSTLAWETQYF
TRBJ1-1 . TRBV4-1 TGCGCCAGCAGCCAAACCGGAAGGGGCACTGAAGCTTTCTTT CASSQTGRGTEAFF
TRBJ1-1 . TRBV6-5 TGTGCCAGCAGAATAGGGGGGGCCACTGAAGCTTTCTTT CASRIGGATEAFF
TRBJ1-2 TRBD1 TRBV30 TGTGCCGGGGAACGGGACAGCAGACAGTATGGCTACACCTTC CAGERDSRQYGYTF
TRBJ1-2 . TRBV9 TGTGCCAGCAGCGTAGTGGCAGGAGGGGACTATGGCTACACCTTC CASSVVAGGDYGYTF
TRBJ2-3 TRBD2 TRBV19 TGTGCCAGTAGGAGACTAGCCGCGGATACGCAGTATTTT CASRRLAADTQYF
TRBJ1-4 TRBD1 TRBV19 TGTGCCAGTAGTATGGGGACAGGGATAACAGAACTGTTTTTT CASSMGTGITELFF
TRBJ1-4 TRBD1 TRBV19 TGTGCCAGTAGTATAGATCTGGTGGCCAGGGGGCCTACTAATGAAAAACTGTTTTTT CASSIDLVARGPTNEKLFF
TRBJ2-3 . TRBV6-6 TGTGCCAGCAGGCGAGGGGGTTCGCGGGGGAGCACAGATACGCAGTATTTT CASRRGGSRGSTDTQYF
TRBJ2-3 TRBD2 TRBV11-2 TGTGCCAGCAGGAGACTAGCTGGGGCAGATACGCAGTATTTT CASRRLAGADTQYF
TRBJ1-1 . TRBV30 TGTGCCTGGAGCTCAACGGTTACCACAGGTAACACTGAAGCTTTCTTT CAWSSTVTTGNTEAFF
TRBJ1-1 . TRBV18 TGTGCCAGCTCACCCCCCGCTGGTGTTAGCACTGAAGCTTTCTTT CASSPPAGVSTEAFF
TRBJ2-3 TRBD2 TRBV7-8 TGTGCCAGCAGCCCGGGAGGGGGGCGCGGCACAGATACGCAGTATTTT CASSPGGGRGTDTQYF
TRBJ2-1 TRBD2 TRBV29-1 TGCAGCGTTGAAGATCCATTCCAACTAGCGGGGGCCTTTGGGTACAATGAGCAGTTCTTC CSVEDPFQLAGAFGYNEQFF
TRBJ1-3 TRBD1 TRBV6-5 TGTGCCAGCAGACCCGGACAGGTCTCTGGAAACACCATATATTTT CASRPGQVSGNTIYF
TRBJ2-3 TRBD2 TRBV9 TGTGCCAGCAGCGGGGGGACTATCGAGGCAGATACGCAGTATTTT CASSGGTIEADTQYF